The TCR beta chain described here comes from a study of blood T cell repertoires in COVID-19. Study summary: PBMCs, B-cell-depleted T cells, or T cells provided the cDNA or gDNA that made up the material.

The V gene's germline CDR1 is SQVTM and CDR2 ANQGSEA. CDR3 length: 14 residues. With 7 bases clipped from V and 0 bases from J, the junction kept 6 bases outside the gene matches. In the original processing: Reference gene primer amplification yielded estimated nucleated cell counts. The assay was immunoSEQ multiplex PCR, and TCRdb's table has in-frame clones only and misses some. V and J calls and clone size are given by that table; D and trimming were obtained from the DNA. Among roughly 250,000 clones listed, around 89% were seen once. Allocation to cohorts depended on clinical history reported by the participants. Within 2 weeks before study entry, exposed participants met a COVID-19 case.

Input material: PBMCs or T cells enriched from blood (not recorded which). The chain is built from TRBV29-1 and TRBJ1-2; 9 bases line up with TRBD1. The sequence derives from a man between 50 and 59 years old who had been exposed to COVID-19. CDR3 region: CSAGTGSTNYGYTF. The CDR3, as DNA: TGCAGCGCAGGGACAGGGAGTACTAACTATGGCTACACCTTC. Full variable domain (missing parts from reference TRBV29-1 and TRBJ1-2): SAVISQKPSRDICQRGTSLTIQCQVDSQVTMMFWYRQQPGQSLTLIATANQGSEATYESGFVIDKFPISRPNLTFSTLTVSNMSPEDSSIYLCSAGTGSTNYGYTFGSGTRLTVV.